A single sample gave rise to the 11 T cell receptor beta chains below, sequenced in a study of cytomegalovirus exposure and HLA in healthy donors. Profiled with immunoSEQ multiplex PCR; TCRdb holds only in-frame clones, not every one. Counted here are 160,000 or so clones, approximately 80% occurring once; the ten biggest clones make up over 2%. The sequenced sample was PBMCs. The source is a man aged 25-40 years in good health and CMV-seropositive.

This rearrangement joins TRBV5-4 to TRBJ2-5; 9 bases line up with TRBD2. CDR1 and CDR2 (germline): SGHNT, YYREEE (reference sequence). CDR3 length: 15 amino acids. J lost 7 bases, V lost 0 bases, and 7 bases had no gene match. As DNA, the CDR3 is TGTGCCAGCAGCTTGGGAGGCGGGGGGGCCGTGACCCAGTACTTC. Translation gives CASSLGGGGAVTQYF.

This rearrangement joins TRBV30 to TRBJ1-1; D perhaps matches TRBD1 (5 bases). CDR1 is GTSNPN and CDR2 is SVGIG in the germline V gene (reference sequence). The CDR3 extends over 12 amino acids. Deletions cut 5 bases from V and 2 bases from J, with 9 bases between. The CDR3 sequence is CAWGAANTEAFF. As DNA, the CDR3 is TGTGCCTGGGGGGCCGCAAACACTGAAGCTTTCTTT.

The V and J genes are TRBV9 and TRBJ1-1; 9 bases agree with TRBD1. The CDR3 is made up of 16 amino acids. The germline V gene has CDR1 SGDLS and CDR2 YYNGEE. V trimming: 3 bases; J trimming: 1 base; junction bases outside the gene matches: 7. Written as DNA, the CDR3 is TGTGCCAGCAGCGGGGCCTACAGGGGGCAGAACACTGAAGCTTTCTTT. It translates to CASSGAYRGQNTEAFF.

The V call is TRBV4-3, the J call TRBJ1-1; TRBD1 matches 9 bases. Germline V CDR1 and CDR2: LGHNA, YSLEER. The ends lost 4 bases at V and 5 bases at J; junction bases unmatched: 14. This CDR3 comprises 17 residues. The CDR3 DNA follows: TGCGCCAGCAGCCCCTCCCGGGACAGGGTATTAGGAACTGAAGCTTTCTTT. Translated, it gives CASSPSRDRVLGTEAFF.

This clone appeared a single time. The chain recombines TRBV9 with TRBJ1-6; 8 positions agree with TRBD1. The V gene's germline CDR1 is SGDLS and CDR2 YYNGEE. CDR3 length equals 16 residues. The trim removed 1 base at V and 10 bases at J, leaving 10 bases unmatched. CDR3 amino acids: CASSVSEGQGKSPLHF. The CDR3 DNA reads TGTGCCAGCAGCGTATCCGAAGGACAGGGAAAATCACCCCTCCACTTT.

The chain links TRBV7-9 to TRBJ2-7; 11 bases are a match to TRBD2. Germline lookup yields CDR1 SEHNR and CDR2 FQNEAQ (reference sequence). The CDR3 contains 16 residues. V lost 3 bases to trimming and J lost 3 bases; unmatched junction nucleotides: 7. The CDR3 bases are TGTGCCAGCAGCTTGAGCCTAGCGGGGGGACACTACGAGCAGTACTTC. It is translated as CASSLSLAGGHYEQYF.

The V gene is TRBV5-1, the J gene TRBJ2-5, with D tentatively TRBD2 (6 bases). CDR3 size: 17 residues. Germline V gives CDR1 SGHRS, CDR2 YFSETQ. V dropped 4 bases and J dropped 5 bases, with 24 bases sitting between them. CDR3 DNA sequence: TGCGCCAGCAGCCCCTCGCTCTTGACGGGAGTAGAGGAGACCCAGTACTTC. Amino acid sequence: CASSPSLLTGVEETQYF.

CDR3 bases: TGTGCCAGCAGCTGTACACTAAACTATGGCTACACCTTC. Translated: CASSCTLNYGYTF. The J gene is TRBJ1-2, the V gene TRBV21-1. TRBV21-1 is labeled a pseudogene. The CDR3 sequence is 13 residues long.

The chain carries TRBV6-6 and TRBJ2-7, with 7 nucleotides matching TRBD1. Germline V CDR1 and CDR2: MNHNY, SVGAGI (reference sequence). V lost 7 bases, J lost 7 bases, and 13 bases stayed unmatched. The CDR3 has 14 amino acids. CDR3 bases: TGTGCCAGCAACGAGCAGGGGGAACCTAGGGAGCAGTACTTC. This encodes CASNEQGEPREQYF.

CDR3 DNA: TGCGCCAGCAGCTTGCCACAGGGTCGGGCTTTCTTT. Its translation is CASSLPQGRAFF. The chain couples TRBV5-1 to TRBJ1-1; maybe TRBD1 (6 bases). Trimming removed 1 base from V and 11 bases from J, with 12 bases in between. Germline V gene data show CDR1 as SGHRS and CDR2 as YFSETQ. This CDR3 comprises 12 residues.

Of note for this clone: The junction and the germline gene differ at one end; a read error may be behind it. The chain uses TRBV7-7 and TRBJ1-1; possibly TRBD1 for D (6 bases). CDR3 length: 13 residues. Germline loops: CDR1 SSHAT, CDR2 FNYEAQ (reference sequence). The CDR3 nucleotides read TGTGCTAGCAGCTTAGAACAGGGCACTGAAGCTTTCTTT. Encoded protein: CASSLEQGTEAFF.